The rows below give T cell receptor beta chains drawn from one sample of a study of cytomegalovirus exposure and HLA in healthy donors. Assay used: immunoSEQ multiplex PCR; TCRdb lists only in-frame clones, some missing. This table has some 290,000 clones, roughly 88% appearing once. The material sequenced was PBMCs. These receptors originate from a young man in good health and CMV-seronegative. CDR3s include the opening cysteine and the closing phenylalanine or tryptophan. The D gene is left open where the match is weak. Not all rows give a size; the values are once, few, many and, for expanded clones, a class.

CDR3 length,J gene,clone size,D gene,V gene,CDR3 DNA,CDR3 protein
17,TRBJ1-4,-,-,TRBV10-3,TGTGCCATCAGTGAGTCGAACGTAGGACAGTTAAATGAAAAACTGTTTTTT,CAISESNVGQLNEKLFF
14,TRBJ1-1,-,-,TRBV21-1,TGTGCCAGCAGTAAAGCCGTCGGGTACACTGAAGCTTTCTTT,CASSKAVGYTEAFF
15,TRBJ1-2,-,-,TRBV7-9,TGTGCCAGCAGCAACCGGGACACGCCAACTTATGGCTACACCTTC,CASSNRDTPTYGYTF
14,TRBJ2-7,-,-,TRBV11-3,TGTGCCAGCAGCTTGCAGGCGAGCTCCTACGAGCAGTACTTC,CASSLQASSYEQYF
17,TRBJ2-7,-,-,TRBV4-1,TGCGCCAGCAGCCAAGATGATCGCCATCCCGGGATTTACGAGCAGTACTTC,CASSQDDRHPGIYEQYF
15,TRBJ1-2,-,TRBD1,TRBV27,TGTGCCAGCGGGCCTCAAGGGACAGGGGGCTATGGCTACACCTTC,CASGPQGTGGYGYTF
16,TRBJ1-4,-,-,TRBV4-1,TGCGCCAGCAGCCAACCTGGACAGTCCAAAAATGAAAAACTGTTTTTT,CASSQPGQSKNEKLFF
16,TRBJ2-4,-,-,TRBV6-6,TGTGCCAGCAGCCTTGACAGTACTCTAGCCAAAAACATTCAGTACTTC,CASSLDSTLAKNIQYF
15,TRBJ2-7,-,TRBD2,TRBV14,TGTGCCAGCAGCCAAGTCGGGACGGGGGGTTACGAGCAGTACTTC,CASSQVGTGGYEQYF
11,TRBJ1-2,-,-,TRBV20-1,TGCAGTGCTCATCCAGGCTATGGCTACACCTTC,CSAHPGYGYTF
13,TRBJ2-5,-,TRBD2,TRBV7-2,TGTGCCAGCAGCTGGACTAGCGGCGAGACCCAGTACTTC,CASSWTSGETQYF
15,TRBJ2-7,few,TRBD1,TRBV6-5,TGTGCCAGCAGTTACTCCTCAGGGGGCGCTTACGAGCAGTACTTC,CASSYSSGGAYEQYF
15,TRBJ2-3,-,TRBD2,TRBV6-1,TGTGCCAGCAGAGCCGGGACTAGAGACAGTGCTACGCAGTATTTT,CASRAGTRDSATQYF
15,TRBJ1-2,-,-,TRBV29-1,TGCAGCGTTATTATACCGATAAAGGGGGACTATGGCTACACCTTC,CSVIIPIKGDYGYTF
14,TRBJ1-5,-,-,TRBV6-5,TGTGCCAGCAGGGGCGGGGGATTGGATCAGCCCCAGCATTTT,CASRGGGLDQPQHF
15,TRBJ1-3,-,-,TRBV5-6,TGTGCCAGCAGCTTTGGCCAAAGCTCTGGAAACACCATATATTTT,CASSFGQSSGNTIYF
13,TRBJ2-3,-,-,TRBV5-1,TGCGCCAGCAGCTGGGGGGGCGCAGATACGCAGTATTTT,CASSWGGADTQYF
16,TRBJ2-2,-,-,TRBV5-6,TGTGCCAGCAGCTTGCGCGGGGCCTCCATTGGAATGGAGCTGTTTTTT,CASSLRGASIGMELFF